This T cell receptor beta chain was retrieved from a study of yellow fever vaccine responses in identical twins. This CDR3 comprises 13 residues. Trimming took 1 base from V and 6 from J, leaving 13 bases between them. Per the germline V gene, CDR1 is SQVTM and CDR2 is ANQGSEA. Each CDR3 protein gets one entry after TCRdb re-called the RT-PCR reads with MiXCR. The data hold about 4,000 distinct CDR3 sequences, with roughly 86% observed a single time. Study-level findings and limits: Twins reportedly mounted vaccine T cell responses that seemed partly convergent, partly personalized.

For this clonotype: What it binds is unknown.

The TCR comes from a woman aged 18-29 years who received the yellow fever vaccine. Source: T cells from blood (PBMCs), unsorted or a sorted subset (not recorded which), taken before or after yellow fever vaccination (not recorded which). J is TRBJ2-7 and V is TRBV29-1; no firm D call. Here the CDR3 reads CSVEGYAPSEQYF. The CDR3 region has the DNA TGCAGCGTTGAAGGATACGCGCCCTCCGAGCAGTACTTC.